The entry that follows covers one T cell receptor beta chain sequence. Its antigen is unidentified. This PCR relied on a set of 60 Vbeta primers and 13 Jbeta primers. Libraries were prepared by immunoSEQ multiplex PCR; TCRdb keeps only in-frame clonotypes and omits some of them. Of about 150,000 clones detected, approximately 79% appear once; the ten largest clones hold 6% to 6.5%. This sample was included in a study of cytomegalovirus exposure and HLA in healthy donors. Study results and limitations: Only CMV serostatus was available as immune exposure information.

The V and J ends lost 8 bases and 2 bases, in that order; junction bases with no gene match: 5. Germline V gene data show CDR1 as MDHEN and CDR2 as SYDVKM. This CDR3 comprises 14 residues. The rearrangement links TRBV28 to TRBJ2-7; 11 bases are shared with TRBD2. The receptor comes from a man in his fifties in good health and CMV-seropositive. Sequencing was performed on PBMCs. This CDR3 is CASLQLAGAYEQYF. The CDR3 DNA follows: TGTGCCAGCTTACAACTAGCGGGGGCCTACGAGCAGTACTTC.